This TCR beta chain was retrieved from a study of tumor-infiltrating lymphocytes in primary liver carcinoma. Looking at the study overall: Donors had hepatocellular carcinoma or combined HCC and intrahepatic cholangiocarcinoma. Study results and caveats: Tumor tissue displayed a significantly greater top-250-clone fraction than blood (p = 0.039). No comparison of CD4+ and CD8+ repertoires was made, since the samples were bulk unsorted.

With roughly 540 ng total RNA as template and a constant-region primer, TCR beta cDNA was made. Amplification in three nested multiplex PCR rounds with slightly modified ARM-PCR gave rise to TCR beta libraries. The study ran its first two PCR rounds for nine to eleven cycles each, using TRBV1-TRBV30 forward primers and a C-beta reverse primer. TCRdb re-derived calls from the multiplex PCR reads in MiXCR, one entry per CDR3 protein. Seen here are 300,000 to 350,000 distinct CDR3 sequences, about three fifths observed once, and the top ten hold 17%. On this clonotype itself: Its antigen is not known. This CDR3 is missing its conserved last phenylalanine or tryptophan, likely due to a read error.

Unsorted whole blood supplied the blood RNA, and germline DNA was isolated too. Patients carried chronic HBV infection without prior treatment. The CDR3 loop spans 12 amino acids. Germline V gene sequence: CDR1 SQVTM, CDR2 ANQGSEA. The V end lost 3 bases, the J end lost 6 bases, and 11 bases lay between the germline ends. The J gene is TRBJ1-1, the V gene TRBV29-1; D remains ambiguous. Sequenced: peripheral blood. This TCR came from a woman in her 30s with primary liver carcinoma and hepatitis B virus infection. The CDR3 spells CSVESEDPEAFS. CDR3 nucleotide sequence: TGCAGCGTTGAGTCCGAGGATCCTGAAGCTTTCTCT.